This TCR beta chain derives from a study of blood T cell repertoires in COVID-19. Study background: There were acute and convalescent COVID-19 samples, and they came from the United States, Italy and Spain.

The assay was immunoSEQ multiplex PCR, and TCRdb's table has in-frame clones only and misses some. Among some 150,000 clones listed, roughly 88% were seen once. With 2 bases removed from V and 8 bases from J, the gap between germline ends came to 6 bases. CDR1 is KGHDR, CDR2 SFDVKD, per germline. The CDR3 covers 12 residues. The J gene is TRBJ2-1, the V gene TRBV24-1; the D is unclear. Sequences were obtained from peripheral blood. This clonotype was obtained from a woman aged 45 to 65 in a cohort sampled during active or convalescent COVID-19. Here the CDR3 reads CATSDYSDEQFF. The CDR3 nucleotides read TGTGCCACCAGTGATTATTCAGATGAGCAGTTCTTC.